This T cell receptor (beta chain) appears in the sequencing data of a study of T cells in Graves' hyperthyroidism and ophthalmopathy. The germline V gene has CDR1 SGHRS and CDR2 YFSETQ. The CDR3 spans 12 residues. On this clonotype itself: This may be a read error, as it is one base from a much larger clone.

RNA transcripts were the template for amplifying TCR beta CDR3 regions. The HTBI primer set served for first-round RT-PCR of the TCR CDR3. One entry per CDR3 protein results from TCRdb running MiXCR on the multiplex PCR reads. The profile shows approximately 300,000 distinct CDR3 sequences, roughly 17% of them singletons. The sequencing input was blood. The clonotype was recovered from a man aged 25 to 45 with Graves' hyperthyroidism. The chain combines TRBV5-1 with TRBJ2-7, with D hard to call. CDR3 in amino acids: CASSLESYEQHF. CDR3 sequence (DNA): TGCGCCAGCAGCTTGGAAAGTTACGAGCAGCACTTC.